The T cell receptor (beta chain) under discussion was sequenced for a study of resident and recirculating memory T cells in vitiligo. On the study more broadly: Whole samples, not sorted cells, were homogenized and used for genomic DNA extraction.

CDR3 length: 16 residues. V was clipped by 1 base and J by 9 bases; unmatched bases: 10. CDR1 is SGHRS, CDR2 YFSETQ, per germline. Sequencing was performed with immunoSEQ multiplex PCR; in TCRdb, only in-frame clones are kept and a portion is missing. Of about 76,000 clones detected, 90% to 95% appear once; the ten largest clones hold about 5%. V and J are TRBV5-1 and TRBJ2-1, with TRBD2 identical over 10 bases. Sequenced sample: blood. This clonotype originated in a male donor with vitiligo. The CDR3, as DNA: TGCGCCAGCAGCTTGCAGGTGGCTAGCGGGAGTTCTGAGCAGTTCTTC. Amino acids: CASSLQVASGSSEQFF.